This passage covers 14 T cell receptor beta chains from one sample sequenced in a study of blood T cell repertoires in COVID-19. Sequencing used immunoSEQ multiplex PCR; TCRdb keeps in-frame clones, though not all of them. The table includes fewer than 30,000 clones, more than 85% detected once. The sequenced sample consisted of peripheral blood. Receptors originate from a woman in her seventies with COVID-19, enrolled during active disease.

The chain combines TRBV18 with TRBJ1-5; a weak D match, TRBD1 (6 bases). The CDR3 spans 13 residues. Germline values: CDR1 KGHSH, CDR2 LQKENI. Trimming took off 1 base at V and 5 bases at J, with 6 bases between the two ends. The CDR3 nucleotides are TGTGCCAGCTCACCACGGACAGATCAGCCCCAGCATTTT. This encodes CASSPRTDQPQHF.

This clone showed up just once. This chain joins TRBV28 and TRBJ1-2; perhaps TRBD1 as D (6 bases). The CDR3 extends over 15 amino acids. Looked up from germline, CDR1 is MDHEN and CDR2 is SYDVKM. The V end was cut by 6 bases, the J end by 2 bases, with 16 bases between. The DNA for the CDR3 is TGTGCCAGCAGCCCCCCGGACAGACTAAACTATGGCTACACCTTC. Translated: CASSPPDRLNYGYTF.

The chain is built from TRBV4-1 and TRBJ1-1; D ambiguous. Germline-derived CDR1 and CDR2 are MGHRA and YSYEKL. Trimming took off 1 base at V and 10 bases at J, with 10 bases between the two ends. The CDR3 runs 12 residues. The CDR3 loop is CASSQGTVVAFF. For the CDR3, the DNA is TGCGCCAGCAGCCAAGGTACCGTAGTAGCTTTCTTT.

V is TRBV7-9 and J is TRBJ1-4; 8 nucleotides match TRBD1. Germline loops: CDR1 SEHNR, CDR2 FQNEAQ (reference sequence). This CDR3 contains 15 residues. The J segment lost 5 bases and the V segment lost 2 bases, leaving 4 bases of the junction unmatched. The CDR3 nucleotides are TGTGCCAGCAGCTTACAGGGGGCAAACAATGAAAAACTGTTTTTT. Amino acid sequence: CASSLQGANNEKLFF.

The chain carries TRBV28 and TRBJ1-6, with D hard to call. Trimming took off 1 base at V and 9 bases at J, with 10 bases between the two ends. CDR1 and CDR2 (germline): MDHEN, SYDVKM. The CDR3 consists of 14 residues. The CDR3 nucleotides read TGTGCCAGCAGTTTATTCTACCGGGTTTCACCCCTCCACTTT. Its translation: CASSLFYRVSPLHF.

CDR3 residues: CASSRPNTGGSYNEQFF. Here the CDR3 DNA reads TGTGCCAGCTCACGACCGAATACAGGGGGCTCCTACAATGAGCAGTTCTTC. This chain connects TRBV18 to TRBJ2-1, with TRBD1 identical over 8 bases. V shed 4 bases and J 0 bases; nucleotides not matched to a gene: 8. Germline CDR1 is KGHSH and CDR2 is LQKENI. The CDR3 is 17 amino acids.

The chain links TRBV28 to TRBJ1-5; 7 bases line up with TRBD1. The germline gives CDR1 MDHEN, CDR2 SYDVKM. The V segment lost 6 bases and the J segment 5 bases; nucleotides outside the gene matches: 4. The CDR3 has 13 amino acids. In nucleotides, the CDR3 is TGTGCCAGCAGACAGGGGCTCGATCAGCCCCAGCATTTT. Its protein product is CASRQGLDQPQHF.

The CDR3 DNA sequence: TGTGCCAGCATTGTTAGGGGGAACACTGAAGCTTTCTTT. This translates into CASIVRGNTEAFF. The rearrangement links TRBV28 to TRBJ1-1; D possibly corresponds to TRBD1 (5 bases). The CDR3 has 13 residues. Trimming pared 7 bases from V and 1 base from J, leaving 10 bases between. CDR1 and CDR2 from the germline V gene are MDHEN and SYDVKM.

In its sample, this clone was seen once. J is TRBJ2-1 and V is TRBV10-3; a weak D match, TRBD2 (6 bases). Germline V gene sequence: CDR1 ENHRY, CDR2 SYGVKD. V shed 4 bases and J shed 5 bases, with 21 bases lying between them. The CDR3 sequence is 17 residues long. The CDR3 spells CAISGELARLDHNEQFF. The CDR3, as DNA: TGTGCCATCAGTGGCGAACTAGCTCGGCTCGACCACAATGAGCAGTTCTTC.

The chain has TRBV20-1 and TRBJ2-3, with 8 positions matching TRBD1. CDR1 and CDR2 from the germline V gene are DFQATT and SNEGSKA (reference sequence). The CDR3 covers 20 residues. V shed 3 bases and J 2 bases; nucleotides not matched to a gene: 22. The CDR3 loop reads CSASGTGGTDKDKNTDTQYF. The CDR3 DNA sequence: TGCAGTGCTAGTGGTACAGGGGGGACAGACAAGGACAAAAACACAGATACGCAGTATTTT.

The chain uses TRBV30 and TRBJ2-7, with TRBD2 as a possible D gene (5 bases). This CDR3 has 11 amino acids. Germline V lookup: CDR1 GTSNPN, CDR2 SVGIG (reference sequence). Trimming left V 5 bases short and J 4 bases short, with 9 bases between. CDR3 sequence reads: CAWSEGYEQYF. As DNA, the CDR3 is TGTGCCTGGTCTGAGGGATACGAGCAGTACTTC.

The chain links TRBV19 to TRBJ2-5, with a possible D match to TRBD1 (7 bases). Germline V CDR1 and CDR2: LNHDA, SQIVND (reference sequence). Deletions cut 9 bases from V and 2 bases from J, with 10 bases between. The CDR3 spans 12 residues. The DNA of the CDR3 is TGTGCCAGGGGGGGACAGCAAGAGACCCAGTACTTC. Translated: CARGGQQETQYF.

The chain is built from TRBV7-3 and TRBJ1-3; no reliable D call. This CDR3 comprises 15 residues. Trimming cost V 1 base and J 0 bases, with 7 bases left between them. CDR1 and CDR2 from the germline V gene are SGHTA and FQGTGA. For the CDR3, the DNA is TGTGCCAGCAGCTTAAGAGGGAACTCTGGAAACACCATATATTTT. It encodes CASSLRGNSGNTIYF. Looking up the rest from reference TRBV7-3 and TRBJ1-3 gives the full variable domain: GAGVSQTPSNKVTEKGKYVELRCDPISGHTALYWYRQSLGQGPEFLIYFQGTGAADDSGLPNDRFFAVRPEGSVSTLKIQRTERGDSAVYLCASSLRGNSGNTIYFGEGSWLTVV.

The chain is built from TRBV6-1 and TRBJ2-5; a weak D match, TRBD2 (5 bases). V was shortened by 3 bases and J by 1 base, with 15 bases between the two germline ends. From germline, CDR1 is MNHNS and CDR2 SASEGT. The CDR3 extends over 16 amino acids. The CDR3 reads CASSEADSGSQETQYF. In DNA form, the CDR3 reads TGTGCCAGCAGTGAGGCGGACTCGGGGAGCCAAGAGACCCAGTACTTC.